A single sample is the source of the 27 T cell receptor beta chains below, sequenced in a study of blood T cell repertoires in COVID-19. Sequencing was performed with immunoSEQ multiplex PCR; in TCRdb, only in-frame clones are kept and a portion is missing. This table holds 35,000 to 50,000 clones, 80% to 90% found once. Sequenced input: peripheral blood. The receptors come from a woman over 75 with acute or convalescent COVID-19.

This clone came up once. The chain joins TRBV19 to TRBJ1-1; unclear D gene. The V end was cut by 3 bases, the J end by 1 base, with 9 bases between. Germline CDR1 LNHDA, CDR2 SQIVND (reference sequence). CDR3 length: 14 amino acids. CDR3 sequence: CASSISHTNTEAFF. The CDR3, as DNA: TGTGCCAGTAGTATCTCGCACACGAACACTGAAGCTTTCTTT.

CDR3 sequence reads: CASSLVGANYGYTF. DNA of the CDR3: TGTGCCAGCAGCTTAGTGGGAGCTAACTATGGCTACACCTTC. This chain uses TRBV7-2 with TRBJ1-2, with D hard to call. The CDR3 consists of 14 residues. Looked up from germline, CDR1 is SGHTA and CDR2 is FQGNSA. Trimming cost V 1 base and J 0 bases, with 6 bases left between them.

This chain connects TRBV11-2 to TRBJ1-3; 12 positions agree with TRBD1. Per the germline V gene, CDR1 is SGHAT and CDR2 is FQNNGV. The CDR3 is 17 residues long. Germline trimming cut 4 bases from V and 4 bases from J; bases unmatched to any gene: 8. Written as DNA, the CDR3 is TGTGCCAGCAGCTCCGGGACAGGGGGCTTCTCGGGAAACACCATATATTTT. The encoded protein is CASSSGTGGFSGNTIYF.

The table lists this clone with a few counts. This chain links TRBV3-1 (or the pseudogene TRBV3-2) with TRBJ1-1; D ambiguous. Trimming removed 1 base from V and 1 base from J, with 7 bases in between. Germline values: CDR1 LGHDT, CDR2 YNNKEL (reference sequence). The CDR3 totals 14 residues. CDR3 in DNA: TGTGCCAGCAGCCAAGTCGGAGGGAACACTGAAGCTTTCTTT. It translates to CASSQVGGNTEAFF.

The chain employs TRBV5-6 and TRBJ1-5, with TRBD1 identical over 8 bases. The J segment lost 2 bases and the V segment lost 3 bases, leaving 4 bases of the junction unmatched. In germline, CDR1 is SGHDT, CDR2 YYEEEE. The CDR3 totals 15 residues. CDR3 nucleotide sequence: TGTGCCAGCAGCTGGGGGACAGGCCGCAATCAGCCCCAGCATTTT. Its translation is CASSWGTGRNQPQHF. Supplemented by reference TRBV5-6 and TRBJ1-5, the full variable domain reads DAGVTQSPTHLIKTRGQQVTLRCSPKSGHDTVSWYQQALGQGPQFIFQYYEEEERQRGNFPDRFSGHQFPNYSSELNVNALLLGDSALYLCASSWGTGRNQPQHFGDGTRLSIL.

This clone was recorded a few times. This chain connects TRBV5-5 to TRBJ1-3; TRBD1 is a possible D gene (6 bases). Trimming removed 4 bases at V and 3 bases at J, with 20 bases between. This CDR3 region has 17 residues. The V gene's germline CDR1 is SGHKS and CDR2 YYEKEE (reference sequence). The CDR3 is CASSTQTTGLIGNTIYF. The CDR3 nucleotides read TGTGCCAGCAGCACACAAACTACAGGGCTCATTGGAAACACCATATATTTT.

This clone was counted a few times. CDR3 sequence (DNA): TGCAGCGGATTACAGGGGGCCGGTGAAAAACTGTTTTTT. Translated: CSGLQGAGEKLFF. This rearrangement joins TRBV29-1 to TRBJ1-4; 9 positions match TRBD1. Germline values: CDR1 SQVTM, CDR2 ANQGSEA. CDR3 length: 13 amino acids. The J segment lost 7 bases and the V segment lost 7 bases, leaving 7 bases of the junction unmatched. The full variable domain, in which reference TRBV29-1 and TRBJ1-4 provide the parts outside the CDR3, is SAVISQKPSRDICQRGTSLTIQCQVDSQVTMMFWYRQQPGQSLTLIATANQGSEATYESGFVIDKFPISRPNLTFSTLTVSNMSPEDSSIYLCSGLQGAGEKLFFGSGTQLSVL.

V usage is TRBV19 and J usage is TRBJ1-3; D is possibly TRBD1 (6 bases). V was clipped by 3 bases and J by 0 bases, with 15 bases between them. The CDR3 spans 17 residues. Germline V lookup: CDR1 LNHDA, CDR2 SQIVND (reference sequence). The CDR3 DNA reads TGTGCCAGTAGTATGCCGGGACAAATTTTCTCTGGAAACACCATATATTTT. It is translated as CASSMPGQIFSGNTIYF. Filled out from reference TRBV19 and TRBJ1-3, the complete variable domain reads DGGITQSPKYLFRKEGQNVTLSCEQNLNHDAMYWYRQDPGQGLRLIYYSQIVNDFQKGDIAEGYSVSREKKESFPLTVTSAQKNPTAFYLCASSMPGQIFSGNTIYFGEGSWLTVV.

This sequence joins TRBV4-1 and TRBJ1-2; the match to TRBD1 covers 10 bases. The CDR3 consists of 15 residues. Germline CDR1 reads MGHRA; CDR2 reads YSYEKL. Trimming at V came to 6 bases and at J to 2 bases, leaving 6 bases not matched to a gene. As DNA, the CDR3 is TGCGCCAGCAGACCCCAGGGACAGGGGAACTATGGCTACACCTTC. Residues: CASRPQGQGNYGYTF.

A single count supports this clone. The DNA of the CDR3 is TGTGCCAGCTTTAGGGGGACGGGAAACACCATATATTTT. This sequence encodes CASFRGTGNTIYF. The chain carries TRBV6-5 and TRBJ1-3; possibly TRBD1 for D (6 bases). The CDR3 covers 13 residues. V lost 8 bases and J 4 bases, leaving 12 bases between the germline ends. Germline lookup yields CDR1 MNHEY and CDR2 SVGAGI.

This chain links TRBV18 with TRBJ1-1, with 9 bases aligning to TRBD1. Germline CDR1 KGHSH, CDR2 LQKENI. The junction had 6 bases not matched to a gene; V was cut back by 1 base and J by 3 bases. The CDR3 spans 16 residues. CDR3 protein: CASSPLGQGIHTEAFF. The CDR3, as DNA: TGTGCCAGCTCACCACTGGGACAGGGAATCCACACTGAAGCTTTCTTT. Using reference TRBV18 and TRBJ1-1 for the parts outside the CDR3, the full variable domain is NAGVMQNPRHLVRRRGQEARLRCSPMKGHSHVYWYRQLPEEGLKFMVYLQKENIIDESGMPKERFSAEFPKEGPSILRIQQVVRGDSAAYFCASSPLGQGIHTEAFFGQGTRLTVV.

The chain has TRBV19 and TRBJ2-3; TRBD1 matches 9 bases. CDR1 is LNHDA, CDR2 SQIVND, per germline (reference sequence). The V and J ends lost 3 bases and 4 bases, in that order; junction bases with no gene match: 8. This CDR3 spans 16 amino acids. The CDR3 spells CASSIRGTGRPDTQYF. The CDR3 nucleotides read TGTGCCAGTAGTATCCGGGGGACAGGGAGACCAGATACGCAGTATTTT.

The chain couples TRBV29-1 to TRBJ2-7; D uncertain. V shed 7 bases and J shed 2 bases, with 18 bases lying between them. CDR1 is SQVTM, CDR2 ANQGSEA, per germline. This CDR3 region has 14 residues. The CDR3 reads CSAEATGITYEQYF. The CDR3 DNA is TGCAGCGCCGAAGCGACCGGTATAACCTACGAGCAGTACTTC.

The chain recombines TRBV3-1 (or the pseudogene TRBV3-2) with TRBJ1-4; D possibly corresponds to TRBD1 (5 bases). The CDR3 has 14 amino acids. V lost 1 base and J 7 bases, leaving 10 bases between the germline ends. Germline V gene lookup returns CDR1 LGHDT and CDR2 YNNKEL (reference sequence). CDR3 amino acids: CASSQAGRGEKLFF. The CDR3 nucleotides read TGTGCCAGCAGCCAAGCTGGGAGGGGTGAAAAACTGTTTTTT.

J is TRBJ2-1 and V is TRBV5-1, with TRBD2 matching 9 bases. The CDR3 runs to 15 residues. V was pared by 4 bases and J by 4 bases, with 6 bases of the junction left unmatched. Germline V gene sequence: CDR1 SGHRS, CDR2 YFSETQ. Here the CDR3 DNA reads TGCGCCAGCAGCCCGAGCGGGGGGATTTACAATGAGCAGTTCTTC. Protein: CASSPSGGIYNEQFF.

This clone was observed a few times. The V and J genes are TRBV10-1 and TRBJ2-7; TRBD1 aligns across 12 bases. V dropped 3 bases and J dropped 4; count of bases not matched to a gene: 4. The CDR3 is made up of 15 amino acids. Germline V gene lookup returns CDR1 WNHNN and CDR2 SYGVQD (reference sequence). Here the CDR3 DNA reads TGCGCCAGCAGTGATGGGACAGGGGGCAAGTACGAGCAGTACTTC. Translated: CASSDGTGGKYEQYF.

The chain has TRBV2 and TRBJ2-7, with 9 nucleotides matching TRBD2. The V and J ends lost 7 bases and 2 bases, in that order; junction bases with no gene match: 6. In germline, CDR1 is SNHLY, CDR2 FYNNEI. The CDR3 is 14 amino acids. As DNA, the CDR3 is TGTGCCAGCACCCGGACTAGCGCCGCCTACGAGCAGTACTTC. Encoded protein: CASTRTSAAYEQYF. The full variable domain, with the rest looked up from reference TRBV2 and TRBJ2-7, is EPEVTQTPSHQVTQMGQEVILRCVPISNHLYFYWYRQILGQKVEFLVSFYNNEISEKSEIFDDQFSVERPDGSNFTLKIRSTKLEDSAMYFCASTRTSAAYEQYFGPGTRLTVT.

The chain employs TRBV19 and TRBJ2-3; TRBD1 matches 7 bases. With 9 bases clipped from V and 1 base from J, the junction kept 10 bases outside the gene matches. The CDR3 has 15 residues. Germline assignment: CDR1 LNHDA and CDR2 SQIVND (reference sequence). As DNA, the CDR3 is TGTGCCAGCAAAAGTAGGGACAGCGGCACAGATACGCAGTATTTT. As protein: CASKSRDSGTDTQYF.

The chain uses TRBV19 and TRBJ1-6; 11 positions match TRBD1. CDR1 is LNHDA and CDR2 is SQIVND in the germline V gene (reference sequence). There are 16 residues in the CDR3. The V gene end was trimmed by 5 bases and the J gene end by 10 bases; junction bases not matched to a gene: 10. The CDR3 loop reads CASSSRTGGFVSPLHF. CDR3 sequence (DNA): TGTGCCAGTAGTTCCCGGACAGGGGGCTTCGTCTCACCCCTCCACTTT.

The gene calls are TRBV6-6 and TRBJ2-2; 9 nucleotides match TRBD2. Germline V gene data show CDR1 as MNHNY and CDR2 as SVGAGI (reference sequence). The length of the CDR3 is 15 residues. The trim removed 7 bases at V and 7 bases at J, leaving 10 bases unmatched. Here the CDR3 reads CASIPRSGGFGELFF. For the CDR3, the DNA is TGTGCCAGCATCCCACGGAGCGGGGGGTTCGGGGAGCTGTTTTTT.

This chain uses TRBV5-1 with TRBJ1-1; D is possibly TRBD1 (6 bases). Trimming left V 4 bases short and J 3 bases short, with 13 bases between. This CDR3 is built from 14 residues. Germline V lookup: CDR1 SGHRS, CDR2 YFSETQ. This chain's CDR3 is CASSPGQQDTEAFF. The CDR3 coding sequence is TGCGCCAGCAGCCCTGGACAGCAAGACACTGAAGCTTTCTTT.

This sequence joins TRBV12-5 and TRBJ2-5; 11 nucleotides match TRBD2. After removal of 6 bases from V and 0 bases from J, the junction contained 3 bases not matched to a gene. CDR3 size: 15 residues. Germline V gene lookup returns CDR1 LGHNT and CDR2 FRNRAP. The CDR3 is CASGPGLADQETQYF. In DNA form, the CDR3 reads TGTGCTAGTGGCCCGGGACTAGCGGACCAAGAGACCCAGTACTTC. Variable domain in full (rest from reference TRBV12-5 and TRBJ2-5): DARVTQTPRHKVTEMGQEVTMRCQPILGHNTVFWYRQTMMQGLELLAYFRNRAPLDDSGMPKDRFSAEMPDATLATLKIQPSEPRDSAVYFCASGPGLADQETQYFGPGTRLLVL.

This clone was picked up one time. The V call is TRBV7-6, the J call TRBJ1-1; TRBD1 agrees at 7 bases. J was trimmed by 2 bases and V by 1 base; bases with no gene match: 13. Looked up from germline, CDR1 is SGHVS and CDR2 is FNYEAQ. The CDR3 spans 18 residues. In DNA, the CDR3 is TGTGCCAGCAGCTTAGGCCGTGACGGGACAGCACCAAACACTGAAGCTTTCTTT. It specifies CASSLGRDGTAPNTEAFF.

This clone occurred a few times. V is TRBV7-3 and J is TRBJ1-6; the match to TRBD1 covers 7 bases. Germline CDR1 is SGHTA and CDR2 is FQGTGA. CDR3 length: 15 amino acids. V dropped 0 bases and J dropped 9; count of bases not matched to a gene: 5. The CDR3 here is CASSLTDRVGSPLHF. The CDR3 DNA follows: TGTGCCAGCAGCTTAACCGACAGGGTCGGTTCACCCCTCCACTTT.

The chain recombines TRBV10-3 with TRBJ1-1; 12 nucleotides agree with TRBD1. Losses at the gene ends were 4 bases for V and 0 bases for J; bases not matched to a gene: 18. The CDR3 consists of 21 residues. The germline V gene encodes CDR1 ENHRY and CDR2 SYGVKD. CDR3 sequence: CAISVVGDRGQLLHMNTEAFF. In DNA, the CDR3 is TGTGCCATCAGTGTCGTAGGGGACAGGGGGCAACTCCTTCATATGAACACTGAAGCTTTCTTT.

This clone came up a few times. The J gene is TRBJ1-3, the V gene TRBV10-1; 7 nucleotides agree with TRBD1. Germline CDR1 WNHNN, CDR2 SYGVQD (reference sequence). This CDR3 is built from 18 residues. V shed 8 bases, J shed 0 bases, and the junction held 16 bases outside the gene matches. CDR3 sequence: CASSPGQITTNSGNTIYF. CDR3 sequence (DNA): TGCGCCAGCTCCCCGGGACAGATAACTACAAACTCTGGAAACACCATATATTTT.

The rearrangement joins TRBV3-1 (or the pseudogene TRBV3-2) to TRBJ1-2; the D gene is possibly TRBD1 (6 bases). V lost 0 bases and J lost 4, with 12 bases in between. CDR3 length: 15 residues. In germline, CDR1 is LGHDT, CDR2 YNNKEL (reference sequence). The CDR3, as DNA: TGTGCCAGCAGCCAAGATCAGGGGTTTACCTATGGCTACACCTTC. Translated: CASSQDQGFTYGYTF.